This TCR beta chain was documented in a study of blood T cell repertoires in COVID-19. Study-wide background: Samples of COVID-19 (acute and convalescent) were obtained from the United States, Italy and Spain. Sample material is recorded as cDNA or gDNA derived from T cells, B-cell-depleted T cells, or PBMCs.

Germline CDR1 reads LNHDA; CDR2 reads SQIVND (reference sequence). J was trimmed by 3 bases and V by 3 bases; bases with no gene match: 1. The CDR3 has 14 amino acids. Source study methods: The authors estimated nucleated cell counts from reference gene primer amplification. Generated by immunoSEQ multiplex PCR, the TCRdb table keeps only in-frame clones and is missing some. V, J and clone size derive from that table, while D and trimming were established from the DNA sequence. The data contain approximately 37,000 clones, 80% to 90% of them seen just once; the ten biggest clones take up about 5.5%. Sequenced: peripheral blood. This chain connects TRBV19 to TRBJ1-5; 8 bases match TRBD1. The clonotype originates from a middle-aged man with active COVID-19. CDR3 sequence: CASSMTGDNQPQHF. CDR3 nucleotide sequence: TGTGCCAGTAGTATGACAGGGGACAATCAGCCCCAGCATTTT.